This T cell receptor beta chain is drawn from a study of T cell repertoires in cytomegalovirus infection. Study context: Both CMV infection and a matching HLA type were indicated by public TCR beta signatures.

The V gene's germline CDR1 is SGHDT and CDR2 YYEEEE. V lost 4 bases and J 4 bases, leaving 14 bases between the germline ends. The length of the CDR3 is 14 residues. From the reads, TCRdb called clonotypes with MiXCR, one entry per CDR3 protein. The sample lists under 250,000 distinct CDR3 sequences; about 7% were seen once. This clonotype has more than one count but fewer than ten. Its specificity is unknown. Study results and limitations: Carriers of CMV plus the relevant HLA were identified by cumulative public TCR beta family frequency. Dominating the ex vivo response were HLA-C-restricted CMV-specific TCR beta clonotypes.

The chain carries TRBV5-6 and TRBJ1-2; unclear D gene. This TCR was sampled from a human donor in good health (CMV status not recorded). Some clones in this sample may be carry-over from other donors' samples. Material: PBMCs. For the CDR3, the DNA is TGTGCCAGCAGCCCGTCGGCCACGACCTATGGCTACACCTTC. Translated, it gives CASSPSATTYGYTF.